This T cell receptor beta chain is drawn from a study of T cells after yellow fever vaccination. Looking at the study overall: Preparation of the low-cell-number fractions used SMART-Seq v4 Ultra Low Input.

One entry per CDR3 protein, called by TCRdb with MiXCR from the 5' RACE reads. The sample includes 200,000 to 300,000 distinct CDR3 sequences, roughly 6.3% of them seen just once. V trimming: 0 bases; J trimming: 5 bases; junction bases outside the gene matches: 3. The CDR3 is 15 amino acids. CDR1 SGHRS and CDR2 YFSETQ come from the germline V gene. Source: CD4+ T cells sorted from PBMCs, taken on the day of the yellow fever booster vaccination. This sequence originates from a man aged 25 to 40 who received the YFV17D yellow fever vaccine. The chain links TRBV5-1 to TRBJ2-1, with 9 bases matching TRBD1. CDR3 sequence: CASSLGDRVNNEQFF. CDR3 bases: TGCGCCAGCAGCTTGGGGGACAGGGTTAACAATGAGCAGTTCTTC.